This TCR beta chain was retrieved from a study of blood T cell repertoires in COVID-19. On the study more broadly: Specimens from acute and convalescent COVID-19 originated in the United States, Italy and Spain.

There are 12 residues in the CDR3. The ends were cut back, 4 bases at V and 3 bases at J, with 9 bases in the middle. CDR1 is SQVTM and CDR2 is ANQGSEA in the germline V gene. Followed longitudinally, the Seattle patients had been enrolled during active infection. Study processing details: Counts of nucleated cells, estimated from reference gene primer amplification, were obtained. The assay was immunoSEQ multiplex PCR, and TCRdb's table has in-frame clones only and misses some. V, J and clone size derive from that table, while D and trimming were established from the DNA sequence. The repertoire includes just under 350,000 clones, around nine tenths of them detected once, and about 7% sits in the top ten.

V and J are TRBV29-1 and TRBJ1-1; no clear D. The source is a woman in her seventies with COVID-19, enrolled during active disease. Material for sequencing was peripheral blood. This chain's CDR3 is CSVAGWDTEAFF. The CDR3 DNA is TGCAGCGTTGCAGGTTGGGACACTGAAGCTTTCTTT.